This TCR beta chain was sequenced during a study of CD8 T cells in ankylosing spondylitis. General study results and limits: Matched ankylosing spondylitis synovial fluid reportedly showed significant enrichment of disease-linked clones. Reactive arthritis synovial fluid and blood previously showed some of these motif variants.

TCRdb independently ran MiXCR on the 5' RACE reads; one entry per CDR3 protein. This table holds a few hundred thousand distinct CDR3 sequences, about a fifth found once. The CDR3 sequence is 14 residues long. CDR1 and CDR2 (germline): MNHEY, SMNVEV (reference sequence). Deletions cut 4 bases from V and 4 bases from J, with 13 bases between. This clonotype has ten or more counts. The antigen remains unidentified. This receptor was identified in a female donor with ankylosing spondylitis or in good health (not recorded which). Source material: blood, either unsorted or a sorted T cell fraction (not recorded which). The V and J genes are TRBV27 and TRBJ1-2; D might be TRBD1 (6 bases). DNA for the CDR3: TGTGCCAGCAGTTCAGACAGGAGGTCCTATGGCTACACCTTC. It specifies CASSSDRRSYGYTF.